The 25 T cell receptor beta chains below all came from one sample that was sequenced in a study of blood T cells in healthy people across ages. It was with a sample-barcoded 5' primer and a J-beta primer mix that a second PCR of roughly 6 to 11 cycles was run. TCRdb re-called the 5' RACE reads with MiXCR, one entry per CDR3 protein. The sample lists about 640,000 distinct CDR3 sequences; 25% to 30% were seen once. What was sequenced was blood. Source of these receptors: an elderly woman in good health.

This clonotype was picked up many times. This chain links TRBV5-6 with TRBJ2-7; D is unresolved. CDR1 is SGHDT, CDR2 YYEEEE, per germline. The CDR3 spans 12 residues. V gave up 4 bases and J gave up 6 bases, with 11 bases separating them. CDR3 amino acids: CASSILGSEQYF. In nucleotides, the CDR3 is TGTGCCAGCAGCATCCTGGGATCCGAGCAGTACTTC.

Details on this clonotype: Being one base from a much bigger clone, this may be a read error. The rearrangement joins TRBV20-1 to TRBJ2-3; 7 bases line up with TRBD1. The CDR3 is 14 amino acids. With 3 bases clipped from V and 7 bases from J, the junction kept 10 bases outside the gene matches. Germline V gene sequence: CDR1 DFQATT, CDR2 SNEGSKA (reference sequence). In DNA, the CDR3 is TGCAGTGCTAGGTCACAGGGGTCTTGGCATACGCAGTATTTT. Protein: CSARSQGSWHTQYF.

This clonotype was recorded at least ten times. A much larger clone sits a single nucleotide away, making a read error possible. The chain joins TRBV5-6 to TRBJ2-2, with 7 bases that match TRBD1. The CDR3 loop spans 15 amino acids. Looked up from germline, CDR1 is SGHDT and CDR2 is YYEEEE. The CDR3 loop is CASSLGQFVTGERFF. The DNA of the CDR3 is TGTGCCAGCAGCCTGGGACAGTTTGTCACCGGGGAGCGGTTTTTT.

In the case of this clonotype: This may stem from a read error, because a much larger clone lies one nucleotide away. The chain carries TRBV20-1 and TRBJ2-7, with D perhaps TRBD1 (5 bases). The J call may be wrong; the DNA end is better matched by TRBJ2-5. Germline V gene data show CDR1 as DFQATT and CDR2 as SNEGSKA (reference sequence). This CDR3 is 13 amino acids long. The CDR3 reads CSARTSREKTQYF. The CDR3 DNA reads TGCAGTGCTCGTACCTCCAGGGAAAAGACCCAGTACTTC.

This clonotype was seen repeatedly, ten times or more. This rearrangement joins TRBV7-8 to TRBJ2-7; TRBD1 matches at 7 bases. Germline-derived CDR1 and CDR2 are SGHVS and FQNEAQ. This CDR3 has 17 amino acids. V was clipped by 1 base and J by 4 bases; unmatched bases: 13. The CDR3 reads CASSLVSGGTVGYEQYF. CDR3 in DNA: TGTGCCAGCAGCTTAGTGTCTGGTGGGACAGTTGGTTACGAGCAGTACTTC.

This clonotype came up many times. This chain uses TRBV3-1 with TRBJ1-2; possibly TRBD1 for D (5 bases). This CDR3 comprises 14 residues. Germline V gene sequence: CDR1 LGHDT, CDR2 YNNKEL (reference sequence). V was cut by 4 bases and J by 6 bases, with 15 bases left in between. The CDR3 nucleotides read TGTGCCAGCAGCCCGACGAGGGGAACTAATGGCTACACCTTC. As protein: CASSPTRGTNGYTF.

This clonotype was seen ten or more times. The rearrangement joins TRBV7-3 to TRBJ2-3; D is ambiguous. Germline CDR1 SGHTA, CDR2 FQGTGA. V shed 5 bases and J shed 1 base, with 7 bases lying between them. The CDR3 is 13 amino acids. The DNA for the CDR3 is TGTGCCAGCAGCCGCGTAGGCACAGATACGCAGTATTTT. This translates into CASSRVGTDTQYF.

There are a few counts of this clonotype. The gene calls are TRBV7-2 and TRBJ2-7; 7 bases map to TRBD2. With 0 bases clipped from V and 7 bases from J, the junction kept 12 bases outside the gene matches. The V gene's germline CDR1 is SGHTA and CDR2 FQGNSA. The CDR3 has 16 amino acids. The CDR3 region is CASSLALGGGENEQYF. The CDR3 nucleotides are TGTGCCAGCAGCTTAGCGCTTGGCGGGGGAGAGAATGAGCAGTACTTC.

This clonotype was recorded at least ten times. The chain carries TRBV7-9 and TRBJ2-3; 8 bases are shared with TRBD1. Germline V lookup: CDR1 SEHNR, CDR2 FQNEAQ (reference sequence). CDR3 size: 16 residues. Trimming cost V 5 bases and J 1 base; bases outside gene matches: 8. The CDR3 nucleotides read TGTGCCAGCAGCCCGGGGACAGGATTAGGCACAGATACGCAGTATTTT. Amino acid sequence: CASSPGTGLGTDTQYF.

This clonotype was counted at least ten times. J is TRBJ1-2 and V is TRBV5-1; 10 bases match TRBD1. V was clipped by 3 bases and J by 3 bases; unmatched bases: 2. CDR1 and CDR2 (germline): SGHRS, YFSETQ. The CDR3 spans 14 residues. CDR3 protein: CASSSTGGYYGYTF. CDR3 sequence (DNA): TGCGCCAGCAGCTCGACAGGGGGCTACTATGGCTACACCTTC.

The chain combines TRBV9 with TRBJ2-1; D is ambiguous. The V and J ends lost 0 bases and 6 bases respectively, with 13 bases between them. Germline V lookup: CDR1 SGDLS, CDR2 YYNGEE. This CDR3 has 15 residues. The CDR3 is CASSVEDPAANEQFF. The CDR3 DNA sequence: TGTGCCAGCAGCGTAGAGGACCCTGCGGCCAATGAGCAGTTCTTC.

Concerning this clonotype: At one of its ends the junction is not consistent with the germline gene, which may arise from a read error. The rearrangement links TRBV30 to TRBJ2-5; no clear D gene. TRBJ2-7 matches the DNA end more closely, so the J call is doubtful. The CDR3 contains 13 residues. Looked up from germline, CDR1 is GTSNPN and CDR2 is SVGIG (reference sequence). The CDR3 DNA reads as TGTGCCTGGGGTGTACTGCCGCGCTACGAGCAGTACTTC. Protein sequence: CAWGVLPRYEQYF.

This clonotype has at least ten counts. The chain recombines TRBV20-1 with TRBJ2-1; 9 nucleotides line up with TRBD2. The length of the CDR3 is 14 residues. Germline V lookup: CDR1 DFQATT, CDR2 SNEGSKA (reference sequence). Losses at the gene ends were 0 bases for V and 6 bases for J; bases not matched to a gene: 3. The chain's CDR3 is CSARDLLAGNEQFF. The CDR3 nucleotides read TGCAGTGCTAGAGATCTACTAGCGGGCAATGAGCAGTTCTTC.

This chain joins TRBV6-5 and TRBJ2-7; D is tentatively TRBD1 or TRBD2 (5 bases each). The CDR3 length is 13 residues. Germline CDR1 is MNHEY and CDR2 is SVGAGI. Trimming cost V 0 bases and J 5 bases, with 8 bases left between them. The CDR3 reads CASSYSRGDEQYF. In DNA form, the CDR3 reads TGTGCCAGCAGTTACTCGAGAGGGGACGAGCAGTACTTC.

The table lists this clonotype with a few counts. This rearrangement joins TRBV7-3 to TRBJ1-1; D possibly corresponds to TRBD1 (5 bases). V lost 3 bases and J lost 3, with 8 bases in between. The CDR3 is 13 residues long. Germline-derived CDR1 and CDR2 are SGHTA and FQGTGA. This CDR3 is CASSFWGYTEAFF. CDR3 coding DNA: TGTGCCAGCAGCTTTTGGGGGTACACTGAAGCTTTCTTT. The full variable domain, with the rest looked up from reference TRBV7-3 and TRBJ1-1, is GAGVSQTPSNKVTEKGKYVELRCDPISGHTALYWYRQSLGQGPEFLIYFQGTGAADDSGLPNDRFFAVRPEGSVSTLKIQRTERGDSAVYLCASSFWGYTEAFFGQGTRLTVV.

The chain combines TRBV7-2 with TRBJ2-5; D gene unclear. V shed 5 bases and J shed 5 bases, with 18 bases lying between them. The length of the CDR3 is 15 residues. Germline V gene sequence: CDR1 SGHTA, CDR2 FQGNSA. Here the CDR3 DNA reads TGTGCCAGCAGCCCCTCCTCGTGGGGTGCTGAGACCCAGTACTTC. Translating gives CASSPSSWGAETQYF.

This clonotype was counted many times. The chain uses TRBV5-1 and TRBJ2-1; no clear D gene. Germline values: CDR1 SGHRS, CDR2 YFSETQ. This CDR3 contains 15 residues. Trimming cost V 1 base and J 4 bases, with 12 bases left between them. The CDR3 sequence is CASSLLDPTYNEQFF. CDR3 DNA sequence: TGCGCCAGCAGCTTGCTGGACCCGACATACAATGAGCAGTTCTTC.

V gene TRBV27 combines with J gene TRBJ1-2; D gene ambiguous. The germline V and J ends were trimmed by 0 bases and 5 bases, with 13 bases remaining between them. CDR3 size: 15 residues. Germline V gene data show CDR1 as MNHEY and CDR2 as SMNVEV (reference sequence). CDR3: CASSLSGGPVYGYTF. DNA of the CDR3: TGTGCCAGCAGTTTATCGGGCGGGCCCGTTTATGGCTACACCTTC.

A note on this clonotype: This may come from a read error, since a much larger clone is one base off. The V call is TRBV6-2 or TRBV6-3, the J call TRBJ1-5, with D possibly TRBD1 on 5 matching bases. The CDR3 length is 16 residues. Germline V lookup: CDR1 MNHEY, CDR2 SVGEGT. The CDR3 region has the DNA TGTGCCAGCAGTTTCCCACCGGGACCTAGCAATCAGCCCCGGCATTTT. This codes for CASSFPPGPSNQPRHF.

This clonotype was seen ten or more times. The rearrangement joins TRBV2 to TRBJ2-1, with 7 positions matching TRBD2. The CDR3 totals 14 residues. The V gene end was trimmed by 6 bases and the J gene end by 6 bases; junction bases not matched to a gene: 8. Germline V gene sequence: CDR1 SNHLY, CDR2 FYNNEI. DNA of the CDR3: TGTGCCAGCAGCAGGACTAGTGGGAGCAATGAGCAGTTCTTC. Its protein is CASSRTSGSNEQFF.

There are many counts of this clonotype. V and J are TRBV25-1 and TRBJ2-7, with 7 bases fitting TRBD2. This CDR3 contains 15 residues. CDR1 is MGHDK, CDR2 SYGVNS, per germline. The V segment lost 8 bases and the J segment 5 bases; nucleotides outside the gene matches: 15. This CDR3 is CASSQTGGVRNEQYF. CDR3 DNA: TGTGCCAGCTCCCAAACGGGGGGAGTGAGGAACGAGCAGTACTTC.

A few counts support this clonotype. This rearrangement joins TRBV7-9 to TRBJ1-1, with D possibly matching TRBD1 (5 bases). This CDR3 contains 14 residues. Germline CDR1 and CDR2: SEHNR and FQNEAQ (reference sequence). V was trimmed by 5 bases and J by 3 bases, leaving 13 bases between them. The CDR3 DNA is TGTGCCAGCAGCCTCAGGGATGAGGACACTGAAGCTTTCTTT. This codes for CASSLRDEDTEAFF.

This clonotype was recorded many times. V gene TRBV6-1 combines with J gene TRBJ2-3; 10 positions match TRBD1. The CDR3 extends over 14 amino acids. J was trimmed by 3 bases and V by 6 bases; bases with no gene match: 3. The germline CDR1 and CDR2 sequences are MNHNS and SASEGT. CDR3 sequence reads: CASRGTGVTDTQYF. Written as DNA, the CDR3 is TGTGCCAGCAGGGGGACAGGGGTTACAGATACGCAGTATTTT.

This rearrangement joins TRBV15 to TRBJ1-3; D not certain. Germline lookup yields CDR1 LNHNV and CDR2 YYDKDF (reference sequence). The CDR3 has 14 residues. V gave up 2 bases and J gave up 8 bases, with 13 bases separating them. The CDR3 is CATSRWQPRDTIYF. The CDR3 DNA sequence: TGTGCCACCAGCAGATGGCAGCCGCGGGACACCATATATTTT.

The sample holds many counts of this clonotype. The chain is built from TRBV4-3 and TRBJ1-2; a possible D gene is TRBD1 (6 bases). V lost 5 bases, J lost 6 bases, and 25 bases lay in between. There are 17 residues in the CDR3. Germline V gene data show CDR1 as LGHNA and CDR2 as YSLEER. The CDR3: CASSFRLSGAGVNGYTF. CDR3 in DNA: TGCGCCAGCAGCTTTCGACTCTCGGGGGCAGGGGTGAATGGCTACACCTTC.